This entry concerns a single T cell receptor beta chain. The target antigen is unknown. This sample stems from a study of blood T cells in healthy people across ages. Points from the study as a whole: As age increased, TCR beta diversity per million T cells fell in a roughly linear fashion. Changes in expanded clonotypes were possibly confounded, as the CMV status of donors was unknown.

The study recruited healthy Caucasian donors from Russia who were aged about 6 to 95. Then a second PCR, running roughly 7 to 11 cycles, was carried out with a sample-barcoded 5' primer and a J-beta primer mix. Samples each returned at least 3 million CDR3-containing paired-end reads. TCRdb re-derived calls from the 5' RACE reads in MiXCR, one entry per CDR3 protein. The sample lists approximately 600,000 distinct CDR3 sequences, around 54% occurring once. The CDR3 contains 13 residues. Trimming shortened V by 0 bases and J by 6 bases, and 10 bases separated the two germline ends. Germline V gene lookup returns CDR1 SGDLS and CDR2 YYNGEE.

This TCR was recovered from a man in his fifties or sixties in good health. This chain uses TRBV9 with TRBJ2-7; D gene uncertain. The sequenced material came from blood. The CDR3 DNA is TGTGCCAGCAGCGTAGGAACGTTTGGCGAGCAGTACTTC. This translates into CASSVGTFGEQYF.